This T cell receptor (beta chain) was profiled in a study of blood T cell repertoires in COVID-19. On the study more broadly: From the United States, Italy and Spain came samples of acute and convalescent COVID-19. T cells, B-cell-depleted T cells, or PBMCs supplied cDNA or gDNA.

CDR1 is LNHNV and CDR2 is YYDKDF in the germline V gene (reference sequence). V lost 1 base and J lost 2, with 11 bases in between. The length of the CDR3 is 15 residues. In the study's own analysis: Cell counts per sample came from amplifying reference gene primers. Profiled with immunoSEQ multiplex PCR; TCRdb holds only in-frame clones, not every one. V and J calls plus clone size are reproduced from that table; the DNA served to infer D and trimming. The table includes 95,000 to 100,000 clones, about 90% detected once. This clonotype originated in a man aged 50-59 years with acute or convalescent COVID-19. V gene TRBV15 combines with J gene TRBJ1-1, with D unclear. The sample taken for sequencing was peripheral blood. The CDR3 sequence: CATSRAGRVNTEAFF. The DNA for the CDR3 is TGTGCCACCAGCAGAGCGGGGAGGGTAAACACTGAAGCTTTCTTT.